The sequence of this T cell receptor (beta chain) was determined in a study of read filtering for tumor transcriptome and immune sequencing. Study summary: Patients were 17 male and some 13 female, mean age approximately 60 years, range about 45 to 85. Findings of the study overall: Correlation between methods rose after single-read clonotypes were removed.

The V and J ends lost 7 bases and 5 bases respectively, with 9 bases between them. CDR1 is MNHEY and CDR2 is SVGEGT in the germline V gene. There are 12 residues in the CDR3. This library used approximately 0.4 ug RNA and molecular barcoded adaptors spanning alpha/delta and beta/gamma chains. TCRdb ran MiXCR on the reads and lists one entry per CDR3 protein. Of 5,000 to 6,500 distinct CDR3 sequences listed, roughly a quarter are singletons. This clonotype was counted many times. No antigen is known for it. The rearrangement links TRBV6-2 or TRBV6-3 to TRBJ2-1; D remains ambiguous. The sequenced sample consisted of a population of CD138-negative cells sorted from bone marrow. This receptor was taken from a donor at least 40 years old with multiple myeloma. The CDR3 DNA reads as TGTGCCAGCAAGGATAGAAACAATGAGCAGTTCTTC. This sequence encodes CASKDRNNEQFF.